This entry describes one T cell receptor beta chain. What it binds is unknown. In germline, CDR1 is MNHEY, CDR2 SVGEGT. The CDR3 length is 12 residues. The template-switching step introduced UMIs that carried a 6-nucleotide sample barcode. TCRdb re-called the 5' RACE reads, yielding one record per CDR3 amino acid sequence without DNA. This sample's table has just over 300,000 distinct CDR3 sequences. The data originate from a study of monozygotic twins with inflammatory bowel disease. Findings of the study overall: By inverse Simpson index, TCRbeta diversity was lower in IBD patients than in healthy co-twins.

With no T cell sorting beforehand, total RNA was isolated from whole blood. The chain carries TRBV6-2 or TRBV6-3 and TRBJ2-1. The sequencing sample was made of blood. The receptor's source is a human donor with ulcerative colitis or Crohn's disease, or a healthy co-twin of an affected twin (not recorded which). CDR3: CASISIHNEQFF.